This paragraph covers one T cell receptor (beta chain) sequence. This sample was included in a study of technical replicates of blood from several donors. The method was immunoSEQ multiplex PCR; TCRdb's version includes in-frame clones alone and lacks a portion of them. The sample shows 68,000 or so clones, under 98% of them seen only once. The CDR3 has 17 residues. The germline V gene encodes CDR1 SNHLY and CDR2 FYNNEI. V shed 3 bases and J 6 bases; nucleotides not matched to a gene: 8. The source is a human donor in good health. The rearrangement joins TRBV2 to TRBJ2-2; 12 bases align to TRBD2. What was sequenced was T cells isolated from PBMCs. CDR3 sequence (DNA): TGTGCCAGCAGTGACGGATTCACTAGCGGGAGGCCCGGGGAGCTGTTTTTT. This encodes CASSDGFTSGRPGELFF.